A single sample is the source of the 30 T cell receptor beta chains below, sequenced in a study of blood T cell repertoires in COVID-19. The repertoire was sequenced with immunoSEQ multiplex PCR; TCRdb's copy has only in-frame clones and lacks some. The table has about half a million clones, approximately 85% seen once. The sequenced sample was peripheral blood. The receptor source for this set is a human donor in a cohort sampled during active COVID-19.

V is TRBV7-2 and J is TRBJ2-7, with a tentative D call TRBD1 (6 bases). Germline CDR1 is SGHTA and CDR2 is FQGNSA. Trimming removed 5 bases from V and 3 bases from J, with 14 bases in between. The CDR3 is 14 amino acids. In DNA, the CDR3 is TGTGCCAGCAGCGATAAGGGGGTCCGCTACGAGCAGTACTTC. It yields the protein CASSDKGVRYEQYF.

This chain connects TRBV5-5 to TRBJ1-1; TRBD1 matches at 7 bases. The CDR3 has 14 residues. Germline CDR1 SGHKS, CDR2 YYEKEE (reference sequence). J was trimmed by 1 base and V by 2 bases; bases with no gene match: 2. The CDR3: CASSFSGGNTEAFF. CDR3 coding DNA: TGTGCCAGCAGCTTCTCAGGGGGGAACACTGAAGCTTTCTTT.

V usage is TRBV4-3 and J usage is TRBJ1-4; 9 bases match TRBD1. V lost 3 bases to trimming and J lost 8 bases; unmatched junction nucleotides: 7. The germline gives CDR1 LGHNA, CDR2 YSLEER. The CDR3 is 15 amino acids. As DNA, the CDR3 is TGCGCCAGCAGCCAGGCCGGGACAGGGAAAGAAAAACTGTTTTTT. This gives the protein CASSQAGTGKEKLFF.

This rearrangement joins TRBV19 to TRBJ1-6; 8 bases line up with TRBD1. The CDR3 is 17 amino acids. The germline gives CDR1 LNHDA, CDR2 SQIVND (reference sequence). The ends lost 8 bases at V and 6 bases at J; junction bases unmatched: 15. The CDR3: CASARQGSVLFNSPLHF. For the CDR3, the DNA is TGTGCCAGTGCCCGACAGGGGTCGGTCCTTTTTAATTCACCCCTCCACTTT.

The chain couples TRBV29-1 to TRBJ2-5; TRBD1 might be the D (5 bases). This CDR3 contains 12 residues. Germline lookup yields CDR1 SQVTM and CDR2 ANQGSEA. V lost 4 bases to trimming and J lost 5 bases, with 11 bases between them. CDR3: CSVGSQGETQYF. The CDR3, as DNA: TGCAGCGTTGGATCGCAGGGTGAGACCCAGTACTTC.

In its sample, this clone was seen once. Other DNA sequences in the same sample also yield this CDR3. J is TRBJ2-1 and V is TRBV5-1; D is ambiguous. Germline values: CDR1 SGHRS, CDR2 YFSETQ. The CDR3 contains 12 residues. The V and J ends lost 0 bases and 6 bases respectively, with 4 bases between them. This CDR3 reads CASSLDINEQFF. The CDR3 nucleotides read TGCGCCAGCAGCTTGGATATCAATGAGCAGTTCTTC.

V usage is TRBV4-1 and J usage is TRBJ1-2; the D gene is possibly TRBD1 (5 bases). V lost 1 base and J lost 3, with 12 bases in between. The CDR3 loop spans 15 amino acids. Germline CDR1 is MGHRA and CDR2 is YSYEKL. The chain's CDR3 is CASSQGGREDYGYTF. The DNA of the CDR3 is TGCGCCAGCAGCCAAGGGGGCAGGGAAGACTATGGCTACACCTTC.

The V gene is TRBV3-1 (or the pseudogene TRBV3-2), the J gene TRBJ2-7, with D perhaps matching TRBD2 (7 bases). V dropped 2 bases and J dropped 7 bases, with 15 bases sitting between them. The CDR3 sequence is 14 residues long. CDR1 and CDR2 from the germline V gene are LGHDT and YNNKEL (reference sequence). Written as DNA, the CDR3 is TGTGCCAGCAGCCAACCTGGACTAGGGGGGGAGCAGTACTTC. Translation: CASSQPGLGGEQYF.

CDR3 nucleotide sequence: TGTGCCAGCAGCGTACTTCCCCCTTCGAACACCGGGGAGCTGTTTTTT. It translates to CASSVLPPSNTGELFF. The V call is TRBV7-3, the J call TRBJ2-2; no definite D call. Germline loops: CDR1 SGHTA, CDR2 FQGTGA. CDR3 length equals 16 residues. Trimming shortened V by 5 bases and J by 0 bases, and 13 bases separated the two germline ends.

The J gene is TRBJ2-5, the V gene TRBV5-1, with D uncertain. V shed 1 base and J shed 2 bases, with 9 bases lying between them. CDR1 and CDR2 (germline): SGHRS, YFSETQ. The CDR3 has 14 amino acids. The CDR3 sequence: CASSLLEVQETQYF. In nucleotides, the CDR3 is TGCGCCAGCAGCTTGCTAGAGGTACAAGAGACCCAGTACTTC.

The rearrangement joins TRBV7-3 to TRBJ2-7, with 8 bases matching TRBD1. In germline, CDR1 is SGHTA, CDR2 FQGTGA. This CDR3 has 16 residues. Germline trimming cut 0 bases from V and 3 bases from J; bases unmatched to any gene: 7. In DNA form, the CDR3 reads TGTGCCAGCAGCTTAACGGGGACAGGAAGCCTCTACGAGCAGTACTTC. Protein sequence: CASSLTGTGSLYEQYF.

The V gene is TRBV30, the J gene TRBJ1-1; D gene uncertain. In germline, CDR1 is GTSNPN, CDR2 SVGIG (reference sequence). V was shortened by 2 bases and J by 0 bases, with 13 bases between the two germline ends. CDR3 length equals 15 residues. The CDR3 here is CAWSREVGVNTEAFF. CDR3 sequence (DNA): TGTGCCTGGAGTCGGGAGGTTGGGGTGAACACTGAAGCTTTCTTT.

J is TRBJ1-1 and V is TRBV21-1; TRBD1, the D gene given by the table, was not confirmed from the DNA. TRBV21-1 is termed a pseudogene. This CDR3 spans 14 amino acids. The CDR3 DNA follows: TGTGCCAGCAGCAAAGAGTTCCGACAATCTGAAGCTTTCTTT. It encodes CASSKEFRQSEAFF.

The chain couples TRBV28 to TRBJ1-2; D may be TRBD1 (5 bases). V lost 8 bases to trimming and J lost 5 bases, with 12 bases between them. CDR3 length: 12 amino acids. Germline CDR1 and CDR2: MDHEN and SYDVKM. For the CDR3, the DNA is TGTGCCAGCGGACACGCCCATTATGGCTACACCTTC. It is translated as CASGHAHYGYTF.

This clone was picked up a small number of times. The chain couples TRBV27 to TRBJ1-4, with a weak D call TRBD1 (5 bases). The CDR3 extends over 16 amino acids. CDR1 is MNHEY, CDR2 SMNVEV, per germline (reference sequence). Trimming cost V 4 bases and J 5 bases, with 17 bases left between them. CDR3 sequence: CASSSSRRVPNEKLFF. The CDR3 region has the DNA TGTGCCAGCAGTTCATCCCGCAGGGTACCAAATGAAAAACTGTTTTTT. Drawing the rest from reference TRBV27 and TRBJ1-4, the complete variable domain is EAQVTQNPRYLITVTGKKLTVTCSQNMNHEYMSWYRQDPGLGLRQIYYSMNVEVTDKGDVPEGYKVSRKEKRNFPLILESPSPNQTSLYFCASSSSRRVPNEKLFFGSGTQLSVL.

This sequence joins TRBV9 and TRBJ1-6, with D hard to call. CDR3 size: 16 residues. Germline V gene data show CDR1 as SGDLS and CDR2 as YYNGEE. Trimming shortened V by 0 bases and J by 0 bases, and 7 bases separated the two germline ends. The CDR3 region is CASSVGESSYNSPLHF. CDR3 nucleotide sequence: TGTGCCAGCAGCGTAGGGGAGAGCTCCTATAATTCACCCCTCCACTTT.

This clone was counted once. J is TRBJ2-7 and V is TRBV29-1; D gene uncertain. The CDR3 is made up of 12 amino acids. Germline CDR1 SQVTM, CDR2 ANQGSEA. Trimming shortened V by 5 bases and J by 2 bases, and 10 bases separated the two germline ends. CDR3 sequence reads: CSVLLSPYEQYF. CDR3 sequence (DNA): TGCAGCGTTCTGCTAAGCCCCTACGAGCAGTACTTC.

This clone was picked up one time. This chain links TRBV14 with TRBJ2-5, with TRBD2 matching over 9 bases. The length of the CDR3 is 15 residues. J was trimmed by 5 bases and V by 0 bases; bases with no gene match: 4. In germline, CDR1 is SGHDN, CDR2 FVKESK. The CDR3 here is CASSQDISGSETQYF. The CDR3 nucleotides read TGTGCCAGCAGCCAAGATATTAGCGGGAGTGAGACCCAGTACTTC.

This chain links TRBV12-3 or TRBV12-4 with TRBJ1-2; 10 bases agree with TRBD1. Germline trimming cut 9 bases from V and 7 bases from J; bases unmatched to any gene: 8. CDR3 size: 13 residues. CDR3 bases: TGTGCCAGTGGAGACAGGGGGCGAGGTGGCTACACCTTC. Encoded protein: CASGDRGRGGYTF.

This clone was counted between two and nine times. This rearrangement joins TRBV5-1 to TRBJ2-2, with 11 bases aligning to TRBD2. CDR1 and CDR2 (germline): SGHRS, YFSETQ. This CDR3 comprises 16 residues. V trimming: 2 bases; J trimming: 1 base; junction bases outside the gene matches: 1. The CDR3 DNA sequence: TGCGCCAGCAGCTTAGGGACTAGCGGGAACACCGGGGAGCTGTTTTTT. It specifies CASSLGTSGNTGELFF.

The chain employs TRBV19 and TRBJ1-2, with a weak D call TRBD1 (6 bases). Germline values: CDR1 LNHDA, CDR2 SQIVND (reference sequence). The CDR3 is made up of 17 amino acids. V was clipped by 2 bases and J by 3 bases, with 19 bases between them. The CDR3: CASSIRGSGDWDYGYTF. The CDR3 DNA follows: TGTGCCAGTAGTATACGGGGTTCAGGGGATTGGGACTATGGCTACACCTTC.

This clone appeared a single time. The V call is TRBV2, the J call TRBJ2-5; TRBD2 might be the D (5 bases). V lost 8 bases to trimming and J lost 3 bases, with 13 bases between them. CDR3 length: 13 amino acids. The germline CDR1 and CDR2 sequences are SNHLY and FYNNEI. The CDR3 nucleotides are TGTGCCAGCCAACTAGGAGTGGAAGAGACCCAGTACTTC. Translating it yields CASQLGVEETQYF.

The genes are TRBV27 and TRBJ2-3; D possibly corresponds to TRBD2 (5 bases). This CDR3 is 17 amino acids long. V lost 1 base to trimming and J lost 2 bases, with 16 bases between them. CDR1 is MNHEY and CDR2 is SMNVEV in the germline V gene (reference sequence). CDR3 bases: TGTGCCAGCAGTTTATTGGGCAGCGGAGTATTCACAGATACGCAGTATTTT. Amino acid sequence: CASSLLGSGVFTDTQYF.

This chain connects TRBV30 to TRBJ1-2; the D gene is possibly TRBD1 (5 bases). V was trimmed by 6 bases and J by 4 bases, leaving 9 bases between them. Germline V CDR1 and CDR2: GTSNPN, SVGIG (reference sequence). This CDR3 region has 11 residues. This chain's CDR3 is CACQGAYGYTF. The CDR3 DNA reads as TGTGCCTGCCAGGGCGCCTATGGCTACACCTTC.

The rearrangement joins TRBV6-4 to TRBJ2-3, with TRBD1 identical over 7 bases. The CDR3 is made up of 16 amino acids. V gave up 0 bases and J gave up 4 bases; unmatched junction bases: 7. Germline CDR1 and CDR2: MRHNA and SNTAGT. Here the CDR3 DNA reads TGTGCCAGCAGTGACTCGGGTCAGGGGGTGCCAGATACGCAGTATTTT. Its translation: CASSDSGQGVPDTQYF.

The J gene is TRBJ1-6, the V gene TRBV25-1, with D perhaps TRBD1 (5 bases). Germline V gives CDR1 MGHDK, CDR2 SYGVNS. The CDR3 is 13 residues long. V lost 6 bases and J lost 6, with 9 bases in between. CDR3 coding DNA: TGTGCCAGCAGACCGGGGGTTAATTCACCCCTCCACTTT. Protein: CASRPGVNSPLHF.

V gene TRBV19 combines with J gene TRBJ1-3, with D hard to call. From germline, CDR1 is LNHDA and CDR2 SQIVND (reference sequence). The V end lost 10 bases, the J end lost 4 bases, and 20 bases lay between the germline ends. CDR3 length equals 15 residues. In DNA form, the CDR3 reads TGTGCCACTTACCCTTGGAGAGGAGGCGGAAACACCATATATTTT. Protein product: CATYPWRGGGNTIYF.

The DNA of the CDR3 is TGCGCCAGCAGCCCGTTAGGGACAGGGGGCGGCTACACCTTC. It encodes CASSPLGTGGGYTF. V gene TRBV5-1 combines with J gene TRBJ1-2; 12 bases match TRBD1. Germline trimming cut 4 bases from V and 8 bases from J; bases unmatched to any gene: 6. The germline CDR1 and CDR2 sequences are SGHRS and YFSETQ. The CDR3 sequence is 14 residues long.

The J gene is TRBJ2-1, the V gene TRBV7-2, with TRBD2 identical over 13 bases. The CDR3 spans 15 residues. V was pared by 5 bases and J by 7 bases, with 5 bases of the junction left unmatched. Looked up from germline, CDR1 is SGHTA and CDR2 is FQGNSA. The CDR3 bases are TGTGCCAGCAGCCTACGGACTAGCGGGGGTAATGAGCAGTTCTTC. Its translation: CASSLRTSGGNEQFF.

The CDR3 reads CASSLGLGQGNTEAFF. CDR3 nucleotides: TGTGCCAGCAGCTTAGGCCTAGGGCAGGGGAACACTGAAGCTTTCTTT. The J gene is TRBJ1-1, the V gene TRBV11-3, with D perhaps TRBD1 (5 bases). This CDR3 is built from 16 residues. Trimming cost V 1 base and J 1 base, with 13 bases left between them. Germline V gives CDR1 SGHNT, CDR2 YENEEA.